This passage covers 26 T cell receptor beta chains from one sample sequenced in a study of blood T cells in healthy people across ages. A second PCR, run for roughly 7 to 12 cycles, used a sample-barcoded 5' primer plus a J-beta primer mix. TCRdb used MiXCR to reprocess the 5' RACE reads, holding one entry per CDR3 protein. Seen here are about 1,400,000 distinct CDR3 sequences, 42% observed once, and the top ten hold 7% to 9.5%. Source material: blood. Receptor source: a woman aged 18-29 years in good health.

This chain joins TRBV25-1 and TRBJ2-7, with 7 bases identical to TRBD2. CDR1 is MGHDK and CDR2 is SYGVNS in the germline V gene. Trimming took 10 bases from V and 4 from J; bases not matched to a gene: 10. The CDR3 is 13 amino acids. CDR3 DNA: TGTGCCACCGCTCGGGGGGAAATTTACGAGCAGTACTTC. Its protein is CATARGEIYEQYF.

This clonotype has more than one count but fewer than ten. The chain links TRBV27 to TRBJ2-5; no reliable D call. Near its end, the DNA agrees better with TRBJ2-7, so the J call may be wrong. Germline V CDR1 and CDR2: MNHEY, SMNVEV (reference sequence). This CDR3 has 14 amino acids. The CDR3, as DNA: TGTGCCAGCAGTTTAAGGGTCCGTTTGAACGAGCAGTACTTC. Amino acids: CASSLRVRLNEQYF.

This chain uses TRBV30 with TRBJ2-5; no definite D call. The germline V gene encodes CDR1 GTSNPN and CDR2 SVGIG (reference sequence). The CDR3 totals 14 residues. The germline V and J ends were trimmed by 0 bases and 4 bases, with 12 bases remaining between them. CDR3 coding DNA: TGTGCCTGGAGTGTAGGGCCACCCACAGAGACCCAGTACTTC. This codes for CAWSVGPPTETQYF. The full variable domain, its missing parts supplied by reference TRBV30 and TRBJ2-5, is SQTIHQWPATLVQPVGSPLSLECTVEGTSNPNLYWYRQAAGRGLQLLFYSVGIGQISSEVPQNLSASRPQDRQFILSSKKLLLSDSGFYLCAWSVGPPTETQYFGPGTRLLVL.

This chain uses TRBV28 with TRBJ1-6, with no clear D. This CDR3 comprises 12 residues. Trimming removed 5 bases from V and 9 bases from J, with 8 bases in between. The V gene's germline CDR1 is MDHEN and CDR2 SYDVKM. The CDR3 here is CASSTHPSPLHF. CDR3 bases: TGTGCCAGCAGTACACATCCTTCACCCCTCCACTTT. The whole variable domain, filled in from reference TRBV28 and TRBJ1-6, reads DVKVTQSSRYLVKRTGEKVFLECVQDMDHENMFWYRQDPGLGLRLIYFSYDVKMKEKGDIPEGYSVSREKKERFSLILESASTNQTSMYLCASSTHPSPLHFGNGTRLTVT.

This clonotype was seen only once. The chain is built from TRBV19 and TRBJ2-4; tentatively, D is TRBD1 (5 bases). The ends were cut back, 7 bases at V and 6 bases at J, with 19 bases in the middle. Per the germline V gene, CDR1 is LNHDA and CDR2 is SQIVND (reference sequence). The CDR3 is 15 residues long. CDR3 bases: TGTGCCAGTATAACCGCAGGCTCAAGGGGAAACATTCAGTACTTC. Translated, it gives CASITAGSRGNIQYF.

As regards this clonotype: The junction departs from the called germline gene at one end, perhaps through a read error. The rearrangement links TRBV30 to TRBJ2-3; 8 nucleotides agree with TRBD2. CDR1 is GTSNPN, CDR2 SVGIG, per germline (reference sequence). This CDR3 spans 14 amino acids. This CDR3 reads CTWASGLSTDTQYF. DNA for the CDR3: TGCACGTGGGCTAGCGGGCTCAGCACAGATACGCAGTATTTT.

J is TRBJ2-1 and V is TRBV7-3; TRBD2 agrees at 10 bases. The CDR3 runs to 20 residues. Germline V gives CDR1 SGHTA, CDR2 FQGTGA. V trimming: 5 bases; J trimming: 0 bases; junction bases outside the gene matches: 16. CDR3 DNA: TGTGCCAGCAGCCCGGTCGGTCTAGCGGGGGCGAAAGGCTCCTACAATGAGCAGTTCTTC. Residues: CASSPVGLAGAKGSYNEQFF.

The chain links TRBV20-1 to TRBJ2-1; TRBD2 might be the D (6 bases). CDR3 size: 15 residues. CDR1 is DFQATT and CDR2 is SNEGSKA in the germline V gene (reference sequence). Trimming removed 2 bases from V and 0 bases from J, with 11 bases in between. The CDR3 reads CSARRPTSSYNEQFF. DNA for the CDR3: TGCAGTGCTAGACGACCGACTAGCTCCTACAATGAGCAGTTCTTC.

The chain has TRBV7-2 and TRBJ2-7; 11 bases map to TRBD2. CDR1 and CDR2 from the germline V gene are SGHTA and FQGNSA. The CDR3 sequence is 18 residues long. V shed 5 bases and J 0 bases; nucleotides not matched to a gene: 12. The CDR3 sequence is CASSLRAGTSGSSYEQYF. For the CDR3, the DNA is TGTGCCAGCAGCCTCAGGGCAGGGACTAGCGGAAGCTCCTACGAGCAGTACTTC.

The genes are TRBV4-2 and TRBJ2-3, with 7 bases aligning to TRBD2. The germline V gene encodes CDR1 LGHNA and CDR2 YNFKEQ. There are 15 residues in the CDR3. With V trimmed by 4 bases and J by 4 bases, 8 bases remained unmatched. The CDR3 loop reads CASSRDWAGADTQYF. The CDR3 coding sequence is TGTGCCAGCAGCCGTGATTGGGCGGGGGCAGATACGCAGTATTTT.

The gene calls are TRBV10-3 and TRBJ2-5, with D tentatively TRBD1 (5 bases). CDR1 and CDR2 (germline): ENHRY, SYGVKD. V was clipped by 0 bases and J by 0 bases, with 8 bases between them. The CDR3 spans 15 residues. Here the CDR3 reads CAISESQAYQETQYF. In nucleotides, the CDR3 is TGTGCCATCAGTGAGTCACAGGCGTACCAAGAGACCCAGTACTTC.

The gene calls are TRBV7-9 and TRBJ1-2, with D possibly being TRBD1 (6 bases). The germline V and J ends were trimmed by 4 bases and 8 bases, with 11 bases remaining between them. The CDR3 is made up of 12 amino acids. Germline loops: CDR1 SEHNR, CDR2 FQNEAQ (reference sequence). CDR3 amino acids: CASSSGQRGYTF. DNA for the CDR3: TGTGCCAGCAGCTCTGGACAGCGGGGCTACACCTTC.

The chain recombines TRBV6-5 with TRBJ2-7; D is unresolved. V was pared by 8 bases and J by 2 bases, with 16 bases between. The germline CDR1 and CDR2 sequences are MNHEY and SVGAGI. This CDR3 is 14 amino acids long. CDR3 sequence (DNA): TGTGCCAGCGCCGGCACCGACGGTCCCTACGAGCAGTACTTC. Amino acid sequence: CASAGTDGPYEQYF.

The table lists this clonotype with many counts. The V and J genes are TRBV4-2 and TRBJ2-3; TRBD2 might be the D (6 bases). The germline gives CDR1 LGHNA, CDR2 YNFKEQ. V was cut by 1 base and J by 0 bases, with 17 bases left in between. The CDR3 spans 18 residues. The CDR3 bases are TGTGCCAGCAGCCAAGCGGCGGGAACCCAGACTAGCACAGATACGCAGTATTTT. Translating gives CASSQAAGTQTSTDTQYF.

This chain connects TRBV7-3 to TRBJ2-7; 7 bases map to TRBD1. The V gene end was trimmed by 5 bases and the J gene end by 7 bases; junction bases not matched to a gene: 14. Germline V gene sequence: CDR1 SGHTA, CDR2 FQGTGA. This CDR3 has 15 residues. The CDR3 protein is CASSPLRGPGDEQYF. Here the CDR3 DNA reads TGTGCCAGCAGCCCCTTAAGGGGGCCCGGGGATGAGCAGTACTTC.

The table lists this clonotype with a count of one. The genes are TRBV6-5 and TRBJ2-7; D possibly corresponds to TRBD2 (5 bases). Germline CDR1 reads MNHEY; CDR2 reads SVGAGI. The CDR3 is 11 amino acids. Deletions cut 5 bases from V and 5 bases from J, with 7 bases between. CDR3 sequence: CASSNGDEQYF. The CDR3 DNA reads TGTGCCAGCAGTAACGGGGACGAGCAGTACTTC.

This clonotype was counted at least ten times. The chain joins TRBV5-6 to TRBJ2-1; D is possibly TRBD2 (5 bases). V was shortened by 0 bases and J by 9 bases, with 7 bases between the two germline ends. The CDR3 totals 12 residues. The germline V gene encodes CDR1 SGHDT and CDR2 YYEEEE. The CDR3 protein is CASSLAGIEQFF. The CDR3 DNA reads TGTGCCAGCAGCTTGGCCGGGATTGAGCAGTTCTTC.

This clonotype was observed a single time. The rearrangement joins TRBV7-8 to TRBJ1-5; no firm D call. Looked up from germline, CDR1 is SGHVS and CDR2 is FQNEAQ. V gave up 1 base and J gave up 5 bases, with 27 bases separating them. The CDR3 is made up of 20 amino acids. CDR3 sequence reads: CASSLGGMQFREARDQPQHF. In nucleotides, the CDR3 is TGTGCCAGCAGCTTAGGGGGTATGCAATTTAGGGAGGCGCGGGATCAGCCCCAGCATTTT.

The sample holds a few counts of this clonotype. This chain uses TRBV4-1 with TRBJ1-5; the D is unclear. Germline V gives CDR1 MGHRA, CDR2 YSYEKL. The CDR3 extends over 13 amino acids. V was shortened by 2 bases and J by 11 bases, with 13 bases between the two germline ends. CDR3 in DNA: TGCGCCAGCAGCCAACTGCCTCGTTCTGCCCAGCATTTT. It is translated as CASSQLPRSAQHF.

V and J are TRBV5-1 and TRBJ1-2, with 12 bases fitting TRBD1. This CDR3 comprises 14 residues. The V gene end was trimmed by 4 bases and the J gene end by 6 bases; junction bases not matched to a gene: 4. Germline V CDR1 and CDR2: SGHRS, YFSETQ. The CDR3 is CASSVGQGANGYTF. Written as DNA, the CDR3 is TGCGCCAGCAGCGTGGGACAGGGGGCTAATGGCTACACCTTC.

This chain links TRBV28 with TRBJ2-7; D remains unclear. CDR3 length: 13 residues. V lost 7 bases, J lost 3 bases, and 13 bases lay in between. CDR1 is MDHEN, CDR2 SYDVKM, per germline. The CDR3 DNA reads TGTGCCAGCAAGGTGGCGAGGTACTACGAGCAGTACTTC. Its translation is CASKVARYYEQYF.

The chain employs TRBV6-5 and TRBJ2-1, with 7 nucleotides matching TRBD1. Trimming cost V 2 bases and J 0 bases; bases outside gene matches: 7. CDR1 is MNHEY and CDR2 is SVGAGI in the germline V gene. There are 17 residues in the CDR3. The CDR3 DNA follows: TGTGCCAGCAGTTACCACCAACAGGGGAGCTCCTACAATGAGCAGTTCTTC. Translation gives CASSYHQQGSSYNEQFF.

This clonotype was detected only a few times. J is TRBJ2-7 and V is TRBV20-1, with D uncertain. The V end was cut by 5 bases, the J end by 2 bases, with 13 bases between. This CDR3 has 13 residues. Germline lookup yields CDR1 DFQATT and CDR2 SNEGSKA (reference sequence). DNA for the CDR3: TGCAGTGCTGCCACCGAGAACGCCTACGAGCAGTACTTC. Encoded protein: CSAATENAYEQYF.

The chain carries TRBV4-2 and TRBJ2-1; tentative D call: TRBD2 (6 bases). V shed 3 bases and J shed 6 bases, with 24 bases lying between them. CDR3 length: 18 residues. Germline values: CDR1 LGHNA, CDR2 YNFKEQ. The CDR3 loop is CASSHVIPTNGRFNEQFF. DNA of the CDR3: TGTGCCAGCAGCCATGTAATACCGACTAACGGGAGATTCAATGAGCAGTTCTTC.

This clonotype has just one count. The genes are TRBV15 and TRBJ2-5, with D hard to call. Germline CDR1 and CDR2: LNHNV and YYDKDF (reference sequence). This CDR3 spans 17 amino acids. V lost 3 bases and J 3 bases, leaving 20 bases between the germline ends. The CDR3 sequence: CATSSRSVLRTKETQYF. The CDR3 DNA follows: TGTGCCACCAGCAGCAGATCAGTGTTACGGACCAAAGAGACCCAGTACTTC.

V is TRBV6-1 and J is TRBJ1-4; D perhaps matches TRBD1 (5 bases). Trimming took off 6 bases at V and 0 bases at J, with 11 bases between the two ends. This CDR3 contains 15 residues. Germline V lookup: CDR1 MNHNS, CDR2 SASEGT. The CDR3 DNA reads as TGTGCCAGCAGAGCCGCGGGACCAACTAATGAAAAACTGTTTTTT. It translates to CASRAAGPTNEKLFF.